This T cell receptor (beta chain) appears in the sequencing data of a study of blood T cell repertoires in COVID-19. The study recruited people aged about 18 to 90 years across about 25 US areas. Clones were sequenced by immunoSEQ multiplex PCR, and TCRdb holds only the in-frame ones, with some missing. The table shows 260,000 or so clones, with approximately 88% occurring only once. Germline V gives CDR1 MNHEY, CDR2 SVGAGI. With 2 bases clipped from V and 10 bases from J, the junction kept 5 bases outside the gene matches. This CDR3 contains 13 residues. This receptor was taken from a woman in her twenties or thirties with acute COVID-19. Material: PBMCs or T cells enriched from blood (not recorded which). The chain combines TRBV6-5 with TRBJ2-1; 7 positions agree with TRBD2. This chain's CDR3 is CASSYEGTTEQFF. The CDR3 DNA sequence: TGTGCCAGCAGTTACGAAGGGACTACCGAGCAGTTCTTC.